This TCR beta chain emerged from a study of blood T cell repertoires in COVID-19. The CDR3 totals 14 residues. V gave up 4 bases and J gave up 2 bases, with 11 bases separating them. In germline, CDR1 is LNHDA, CDR2 SQIVND (reference sequence). Cohort allocation depended upon clinical history that participants reported. Here immunoSEQ multiplex PCR was the method, and the copy in TCRdb shows in-frame clones only, minus some. The top ten hold 1.5% to 2% of the sample, which has about 480,000 clones, roughly 88% seen once. Material for sequencing was PBMCs or T cells enriched from blood (not recorded which). The rearrangement joins TRBV19 to TRBJ1-1; TRBD1 might be the D (5 bases). This receptor was taken from a woman between 40 and 50 years old who had recovered from COVID-19. The CDR3 DNA is TGTGCCAGTAGTAGGTTAGGGGATAACACTGAAGCTTTCTTT. Protein product: CASSRLGDNTEAFF.